A single sample is the source of the 19 T cell receptor beta chains below, sequenced in a study of regulatory T cells in long-lasting Graves disease (dated by TCRdb to the early 2020s). Library preparation was by multiplex PCR. The reads were generated on an Illumina HiSeq 4000. CDR3 regions were amplified by Arm-PCR with iRepertoire HTBI primers to construct TCR beta libraries. The public reads were reanalyzed by TCRdb: fastp trimming at Q25, MiXCR alignment, in-frame beta chains only. Under each unique CDR3 protein, matching rows form one entry showing the most common genes and DNA. Counted in this sample were roughly 400,000 distinct CDR3 sequences; around 15% of them appeared once. The ten biggest clones cover about a quarter of the sample. The time point label on this specimen signifies: newly diagnosed GD, antithyroid drugs for less than 3 months. For both TCR sequencing and RNA sequencing, RNA was extracted from PBMCs using TRIzol.

In addition, the sample was reused for a study of T cells in Graves' hyperthyroidism and ophthalmopathy.

Sequenced material: peripheral blood mononuclear cells (PBMCs), taken at new diagnosis, from a patient treated with antithyroid drugs. The receptors were sampled from a woman aged 18-29 years with Graves disease. Donor details come from another sample of the same person, matched by shared clones.

This rearrangement joins TRBV5-6 to TRBJ1-6, with 7 bases that match TRBD1. This CDR3 is built from 16 residues. The V and J ends lost 2 bases and 5 bases, in that order; junction bases with no gene match: 7. In germline, CDR1 is SGHDT, CDR2 YYEEEE. CDR3 nucleotide sequence: TGTGCCAGCAGCTTATTTACTGGGACAGATAATTCACCCCTCCACTTT. This codes for CASSLFTGTDNSPLHF. Based on the CDR3 plus reference TRBV5-6 and TRBJ1-6, the full variable domain is DAGVTQSPTHLIKTRGQQVTLRCSPKSGHDTVSWYQQALGQGPQFIFQYYEEEERQRGNFPDRFSGHQFPNYSSELNVNALLLGDSALYLCASSLFTGTDNSPLHFGNGTRLTVT.

This clonotype was seen repeatedly, ten times or more. V and J are TRBV6-1 and TRBJ2-5; 9 bases are shared with TRBD1. With V trimmed by 6 bases and J by 2 bases, 22 bases remained unmatched. Per germline, CDR1 MNHNS and CDR2 SASEGT. The CDR3 runs 20 residues. As DNA, the CDR3 is TGTGCCAGCAGCTATAGCCTGACGGGACAGGGAATGAGAGGGCAAGAGACCCAGTACTTC. Its translation: CASSYSLTGQGMRGQETQYF.

This clonotype was detected a few times. V and J are TRBV10-3 and TRBJ2-1, with 9 bases that match TRBD1. This CDR3 has 13 residues. Germline loops: CDR1 ENHRY, CDR2 SYGVKD. Trimming at V came to 8 bases and at J to 9 bases, leaving 8 bases not matched to a gene. CDR3: CAIEGTGLGEQFF. The CDR3, as DNA: TGTGCCATCGAAGGGACAGGGCTTGGTGAGCAGTTCTTC.

At least ten counts were recorded for this clonotype. This chain connects TRBV11-2 to TRBJ2-2; TRBD2 aligns across 11 bases. The germline CDR1 and CDR2 sequences are SGHAT and FQNNGV. V lost 5 bases and J lost 4; bases outside the gene matches: 6. This CDR3 has 16 residues. In nucleotides, the CDR3 is TGTGCCAGCAGCACCCCGGGACTAGCGGTCACCGGGGAGCTGTTTTTT. Its protein is CASSTPGLAVTGELFF.

In this sample, this clonotype turned up a few times. The chain has TRBV12-3 or TRBV12-4 and TRBJ1-3; a possible D gene is TRBD1 (5 bases). The V and J ends lost 1 base and 4 bases respectively, with 8 bases between them. This CDR3 contains 14 residues. The CDR3 region is CASSLGGNGNTIYF. The CDR3, as DNA: TGTGCCAGCAGTTTAGGGGGCAACGGAAACACCATATATTTT.

This clonotype was counted at least ten times. V usage is TRBV20-1 and J usage is TRBJ1-2; a possible D gene is TRBD1 (6 bases). Trimming stripped 1 base from V and 6 bases from J, with 12 bases between. The CDR3 is made up of 13 amino acids. Germline V CDR1 and CDR2: DFQATT, SNEGSKA (reference sequence). The CDR3 coding sequence is TGCAGTGCTAGAGGTGGGGCAGGGGATGGCTACACCTTC. Translating it yields CSARGGAGDGYTF.

The chain uses TRBV19 and TRBJ2-7; 9 nucleotides line up with TRBD1. This CDR3 region has 15 residues. Germline V gene data show CDR1 as LNHDA and CDR2 as SQIVND (reference sequence). V lost 3 bases and J lost 4; bases outside the gene matches: 7. CDR3 sequence (DNA): TGTGCCAGTAGTATTCTTCCTGGACAGGGGTACGAGCAGTACTTC. Amino acids: CASSILPGQGYEQYF.

This clonotype has only a few counts. The chain recombines TRBV7-2 with TRBJ2-1; 7 bases are a match to TRBD2. Germline trimming cut 1 base from V and 15 bases from J; bases unmatched to any gene: 9. The CDR3 extends over 13 amino acids. The germline V gene encodes CDR1 SGHTA and CDR2 FQGNSA. Written as DNA, the CDR3 is TGTGCCAGCAGCTTAGTAATCCGGGAGGACCTGTTCTTC. This gives the protein CASSLVIREDLFF. Variable domain in full (rest from reference TRBV7-2 and TRBJ2-1): GAGVSQSPSNKVTEKGKDVELRCDPISGHTALYWYRQSLGQGLEFLIYFQGNSAPDKSGLPSDRFSAERTGGSVSTLTIQRTQQEDSAVYLCASSLVIREDLFFGPGTRLTVL.

With regard to this clonotype: This may be a read error: a much more frequent sequence differs by one nucleotide. The J gene is TRBJ2-4, the V gene TRBV28, with 12 bases identical to TRBD2. This CDR3 region has 14 residues. Germline V lookup: CDR1 MDHEN, CDR2 SYDVKM. V shed 3 bases and J 13 bases; nucleotides not matched to a gene: 7. The CDR3 sequence is CASSLASGRARQYF. Here the CDR3 DNA reads TGTGCCAGCAGTTTGGCTAGCGGGAGGGCCCGGCAGTACTTC.

This clonotype came up many times. The chain carries TRBV7-8 and TRBJ2-3; a possible D gene is TRBD1 (6 bases). V shed 5 bases and J shed 6 bases, with 18 bases lying between them. CDR1 is SGHVS and CDR2 is FQNEAQ in the germline V gene. The CDR3 length is 15 residues. The CDR3 region has the DNA TGTGCCAGCAGCACCCACCGGGACACGGGGGATACGCAGTATTTT. Protein product: CASSTHRDTGDTQYF.

This clonotype appeared many times. This chain joins TRBV28 and TRBJ1-5, with D possibly matching TRBD1 (5 bases). V gave up 5 bases and J gave up 7 bases, with 15 bases separating them. Per the germline V gene, CDR1 is MDHEN and CDR2 is SYDVKM. This CDR3 spans 14 amino acids. CDR3 region: CASSGGSPWQPQHF. CDR3 coding DNA: TGTGCCAGCAGTGGGGGGTCACCTTGGCAGCCCCAGCATTTT.

The rearrangement joins TRBV29-1 to TRBJ2-2; 16 bases line up with TRBD2. V was pared by 6 bases and J by 7 bases, with 11 bases of the junction left unmatched. Per germline, CDR1 SQVTM and CDR2 ANQGSEA. This CDR3 region has 17 residues. CDR3 nucleotide sequence: TGCAGCGTGGGACTAGCGGGAGGGCCGTCACAGGGCGGGGAGCTGTTTTTT. Its protein is CSVGLAGGPSQGGELFF.

This clonotype was seen only a few times. This sequence joins TRBV19 and TRBJ1-5; D remains unclear. The CDR3 has 13 residues. Trimming took 3 bases from V and 1 from J, leaving 4 bases between them. The germline CDR1 and CDR2 sequences are LNHDA and SQIVND (reference sequence). CDR3 protein: CASSIQSNQPQHF. CDR3 nucleotide sequence: TGTGCCAGTAGTATCCAGAGCAATCAGCCCCAGCATTTT. The whole variable domain, filled in from reference TRBV19 and TRBJ1-5, reads DGGITQSPKYLFRKEGQNVTLSCEQNLNHDAMYWYRQDPGQGLRLIYYSQIVNDFQKGDIAEGYSVSREKKESFPLTVTSAQKNPTAFYLCASSIQSNQPQHFGDGTRLSIL.

This clonotype occurred many times. The chain employs TRBV3-1 and TRBJ2-7; D is unclear. Germline CDR1 and CDR2: LGHDT and YNNKEL (reference sequence). The CDR3 is 15 amino acids. Deletions cut 4 bases from V and 0 bases from J, with 13 bases between. CDR3 sequence (DNA): TGTGCCAGCAGCCCCGACTTGAAGAGCTCCTACGAGCAGTACTTC. Protein product: CASSPDLKSSYEQYF.

J is TRBJ1-2 and V is TRBV29-1; D gene uncertain. V lost 7 bases, J lost 3 bases, and 15 bases lay in between. Germline CDR1 is SQVTM and CDR2 is ANQGSEA. The CDR3 is made up of 13 amino acids. The CDR3 DNA reads as TGCAGCGCCTACGCTAGGACGGACTATGGCTACACCTTC. Its protein product is CSAYARTDYGYTF.

This clonotype was seen at least ten times. V usage is TRBV7-2 and J usage is TRBJ2-7; perhaps TRBD1 as D (5 bases). Germline V gene lookup returns CDR1 SGHTA and CDR2 FQGNSA. V was shortened by 1 base and J by 6 bases, with 19 bases between the two germline ends. This CDR3 has 16 amino acids. The CDR3 sequence is CASSLERQNLGLEQYF. The CDR3 DNA is TGTGCCAGCAGCTTAGAGCGACAAAACCTGGGGCTCGAGCAGTACTTC.

This clonotype was seen at least ten times. The genes are TRBV27 and TRBJ2-3, with TRBD2 as a possible D gene (6 bases). Germline V gene data show CDR1 as MNHEY and CDR2 as SMNVEV (reference sequence). The CDR3 has 13 amino acids. Trimming stripped 4 bases from V and 5 bases from J, with 10 bases between. CDR3 DNA: TGTGCCAGCAGTTATCTCGGGGGAGATACGCAGTATTTT. Translation gives CASSYLGGDTQYF.

This clonotype has just a few counts. The CDR3 here is CASSPAPGTDTQYF. The CDR3 bases are TGTGCCAGCAGCCCGGCTCCAGGCACAGATACGCAGTATTTT. This chain uses TRBV11-2 with TRBJ2-3; D is uncertain. The CDR3 runs to 14 residues. Germline values: CDR1 SGHAT, CDR2 FQNNGV. With 5 bases removed from V and 1 base from J, the gap between germline ends came to 10 bases.

This clonotype was seen many times. The rearrangement uses TRBV5-1 and TRBJ1-1; 9 nucleotides align to TRBD1. Trimming cost V 1 base and J 3 bases; bases outside gene matches: 4. Germline V gene sequence: CDR1 SGHRS, CDR2 YFSETQ. The CDR3 loop spans 15 amino acids. The CDR3 loop reads CASSLWDREDTEAFF. CDR3 bases: TGCGCCAGCAGCTTGTGGGACAGGGAGGACACTGAAGCTTTCTTT.